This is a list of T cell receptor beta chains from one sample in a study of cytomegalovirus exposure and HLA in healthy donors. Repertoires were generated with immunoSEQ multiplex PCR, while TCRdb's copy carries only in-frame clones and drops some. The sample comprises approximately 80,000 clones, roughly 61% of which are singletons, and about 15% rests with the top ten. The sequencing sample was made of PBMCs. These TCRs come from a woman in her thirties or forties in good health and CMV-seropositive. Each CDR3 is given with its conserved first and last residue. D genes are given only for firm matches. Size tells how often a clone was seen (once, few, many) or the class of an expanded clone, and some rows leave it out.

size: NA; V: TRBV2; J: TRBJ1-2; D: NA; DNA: TGTGCCAGCAAGGCGGCTCCTTCCTATGGCTACACCTTC; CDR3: CASKAAPSYGYTF
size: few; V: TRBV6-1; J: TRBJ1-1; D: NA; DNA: TGTGCCAGCAGTGAATCGTGGGACACACTTCACGGGGCTTTCTTT; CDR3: CASSESWDTLHGAFF
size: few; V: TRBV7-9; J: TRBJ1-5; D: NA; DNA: TGTGCCAGCAGGGCTCTTAATAGCAATCAGCCCCAGCATTTT; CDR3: CASRALNSNQPQHF
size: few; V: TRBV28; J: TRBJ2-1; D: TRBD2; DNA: TGTGCCAGCAGTTTAGGGACTAGCGGGGAGCAGTTCTTC; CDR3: CASSLGTSGEQFF
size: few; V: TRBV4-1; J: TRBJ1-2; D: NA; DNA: TGCGCCAGCAGCCCCCCCCGGGACCAGGGGCATGGCTACACCTTC; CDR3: CASSPPRDQGHGYTF
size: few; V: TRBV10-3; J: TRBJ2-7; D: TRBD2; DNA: TGTGCCAGTCACGGGACTAGCGGGAGGGCCTCCTACGAGCAGTACTTC; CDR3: CASHGTSGRASYEQYF
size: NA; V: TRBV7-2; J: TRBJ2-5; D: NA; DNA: TGTGCCAGCCTGACCAGGGGCGGGGAGACCCAGTACTTC; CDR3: CASLTRGGETQYF
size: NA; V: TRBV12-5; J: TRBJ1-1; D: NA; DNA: TGTGCTAGTGGTTGGGGCCAGGGGGAAGCTTTCTTT; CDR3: CASGWGQGEAFF
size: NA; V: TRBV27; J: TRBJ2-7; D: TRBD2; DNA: TGTGCCAGCAATTCAGCGGGAGGGAGCGTCAACGAGCAGTACTTC; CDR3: CASNSAGGSVNEQYF
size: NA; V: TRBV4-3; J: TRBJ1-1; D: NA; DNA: TGCGCCAGCAGCCAAGGGCCCCAGACAGTGAACACTGAAGCTTTCTTT; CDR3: CASSQGPQTVNTEAFF
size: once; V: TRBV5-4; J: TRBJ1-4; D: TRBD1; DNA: TGTGCCAGTAGCTTGGGACAGGGGAATGAAAAACTGTTTTTT; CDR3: CASSLGQGNEKLFF
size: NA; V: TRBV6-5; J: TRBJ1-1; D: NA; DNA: TGTGCCAGCAGCCACCTGGCAAACAAGAACACTGAAGCTTTCTTT; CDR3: CASSHLANKNTEAFF
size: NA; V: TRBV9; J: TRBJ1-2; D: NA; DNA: TGTGCCAGCAGCGTGAGTGGAGCTAACTATGGCTACACCTTC; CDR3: CASSVSGANYGYTF
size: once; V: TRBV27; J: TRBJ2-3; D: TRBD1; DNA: TGTGCCAGCAGTCAAAGGAGACCGGGACAGGGGTCAGATACGCAGTATTTT; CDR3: CASSQRRPGQGSDTQYF
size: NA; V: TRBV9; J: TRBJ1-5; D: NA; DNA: TGTGCCAGCAGCGTAGTTCCGAATCAGCCCCAGCATTTT; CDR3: CASSVVPNQPQHF
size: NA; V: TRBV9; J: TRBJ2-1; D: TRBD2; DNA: TGTGCCAGCAGCGTACCGCCCGGTGGGGCTAGCGGGAGGACCAATGAGCAGTTCTTC; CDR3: CASSVPPGGASGRTNEQFF
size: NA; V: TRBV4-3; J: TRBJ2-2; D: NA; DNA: TGCGCCAGCAGCCTCCGAGCGGCAAACACCGGGGAGCTGTTTTTT; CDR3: CASSLRAANTGELFF
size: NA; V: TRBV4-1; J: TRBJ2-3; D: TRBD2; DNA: TGCGCCTCTTACCCCGGGACTAGAGCGCAGAGGACAGATACGCAGTATTTT; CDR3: CASYPGTRAQRTDTQYF
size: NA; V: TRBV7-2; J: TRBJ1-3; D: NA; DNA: TGTGCCAGCAGCTTAGATGGGCAGGGTTGGAATGATGGAAACACCATATATTTT; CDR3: CASSLDGQGWNDGNTIYF
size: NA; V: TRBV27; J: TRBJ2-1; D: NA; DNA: TGTGCCAGCAGTTTTAACTCAGCCGGGGTGTGGTATGAGCAGTTCTTC; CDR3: CASSFNSAGVWYEQFF
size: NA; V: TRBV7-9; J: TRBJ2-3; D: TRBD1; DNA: TGTGCCAGCAGCCCGGGACAGGGGGGAGTAGATACGCAGTATTTT; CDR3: CASSPGQGGVDTQYF
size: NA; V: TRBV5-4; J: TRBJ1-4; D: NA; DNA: TGTGCCAGCAGCTCGGGACTGGGAACTAATGAAAAACTGTTTTTT; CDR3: CASSSGLGTNEKLFF
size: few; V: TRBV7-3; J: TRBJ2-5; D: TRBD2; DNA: TGTGCCAGCAGCTTAACGGGACTAGATGGGGAGACCCAGTACTTC; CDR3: CASSLTGLDGETQYF
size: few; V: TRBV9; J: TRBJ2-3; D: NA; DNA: TGTGCCAGCAGCGTAGCTACGACGGGGAGTACAGATACGCAGTATTTT; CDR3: CASSVATTGSTDTQYF
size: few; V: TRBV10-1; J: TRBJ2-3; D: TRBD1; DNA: TGCGCCAGCAGTAAGTACAGGGGAGATACGCAGTATTTT; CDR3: CASSKYRGDTQYF
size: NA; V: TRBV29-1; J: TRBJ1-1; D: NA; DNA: TGCAGCGTTGAGACAGACAAGAACACTGAAGCTTTCTTT; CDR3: CSVETDKNTEAFF
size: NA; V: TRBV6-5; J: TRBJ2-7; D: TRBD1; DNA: TGTGCCAGCAGTTTACAGGGGAACGACGACGAGCAGTACTTC; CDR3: CASSLQGNDDEQYF
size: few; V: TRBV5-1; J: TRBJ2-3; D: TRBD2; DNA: TGCGCCAGCAGCCCCCGGACTAGCGGGAGTACAGATACGCAGTATTTT; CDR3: CASSPRTSGSTDTQYF
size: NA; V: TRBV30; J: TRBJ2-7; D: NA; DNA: TGTGCCTGCCTACTGACTAGTGCGCTTTACGAGCAGTACTTC; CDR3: CACLLTSALYEQYF
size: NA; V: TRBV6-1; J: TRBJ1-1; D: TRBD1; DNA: TGTGCCAGCAACAGACAGGGGTTGAACACTGAAGCTTTCTTT; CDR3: CASNRQGLNTEAFF
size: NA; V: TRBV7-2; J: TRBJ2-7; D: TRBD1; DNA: TGTGCCAGCAGCCCCCAGGGGGCGCAGGAGCAGTACTTC; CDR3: CASSPQGAQEQYF
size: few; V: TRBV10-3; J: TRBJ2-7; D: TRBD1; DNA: TGTGCCATCAGTGAGATTGAGGACAGGCTTGGTTCCTACGAGCAGTACTTC; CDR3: CAISEIEDRLGSYEQYF
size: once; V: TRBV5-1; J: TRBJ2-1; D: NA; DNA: TGCGCCAGCAGTCGCCAGTCGTTTCAGAGCGATGAGCAGTTCTTC; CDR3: CASSRQSFQSDEQFF
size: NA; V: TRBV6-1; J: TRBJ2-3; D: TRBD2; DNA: TGTGCCAGCAGTGAAACCCTAGCGGGCTTGGGTAGCACAGATACGCAGTATTTT; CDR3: CASSETLAGLGSTDTQYF
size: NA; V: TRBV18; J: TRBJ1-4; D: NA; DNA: TGTGCCAGCTCACCGAGACAGAATGAAAAACTGTTTTTT; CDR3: CASSPRQNEKLFF
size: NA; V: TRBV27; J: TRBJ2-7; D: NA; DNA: TGTGCCAGCAGTTTATCCGCGCCAGGGTCTGGGTCCTACGAGCAGTACTTC; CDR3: CASSLSAPGSGSYEQYF
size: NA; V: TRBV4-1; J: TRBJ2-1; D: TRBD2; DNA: TGCGCCAGCAGCCAAGAGGCTCTAGCGGGTTCCTACAATGAGCAGTTCTTC; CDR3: CASSQEALAGSYNEQFF
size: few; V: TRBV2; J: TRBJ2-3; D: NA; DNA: TGTGCCAGCAGTGATGTTGCGGGATTGCGAGAGACAGATACGCAGTATTTT; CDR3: CASSDVAGLRETDTQYF
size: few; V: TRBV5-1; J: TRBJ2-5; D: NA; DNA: TGCGCCAGCAGCTTCGGGCAGGGTGTTGAGACCCAGTACTTC; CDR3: CASSFGQGVETQYF
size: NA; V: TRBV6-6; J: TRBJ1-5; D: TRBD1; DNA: TGTGCCAGTGGGACAGCCTTCAATCAGCCCCAGCATTTT; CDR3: CASGTAFNQPQHF
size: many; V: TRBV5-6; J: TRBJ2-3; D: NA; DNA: TGTGCCAGCAGCTTACAGAGCAGAGATACGCAGTATTTT; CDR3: CASSLQSRDTQYF
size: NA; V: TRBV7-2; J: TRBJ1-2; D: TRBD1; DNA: TGTGCCAGCAGCACTCGGACAGGGAGCTCCTATGGCTACACCTTC; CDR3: CASSTRTGSSYGYTF
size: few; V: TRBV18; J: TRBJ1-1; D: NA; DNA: TGTGCCAGCTCACCCCGAACTGCCACTGAAGCTTTCTTT; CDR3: CASSPRTATEAFF
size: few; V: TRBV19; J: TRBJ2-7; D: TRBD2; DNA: TGTGCCAGTAGTACCCCTAGCGGGAGAGGCTACGAGCAGTACTTC; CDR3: CASSTPSGRGYEQYF
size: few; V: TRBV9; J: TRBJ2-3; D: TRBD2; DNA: TGTGCCAGCAGCGTAGGGGTAGCGGGAGGGCCAGATACGCAGTATTTT; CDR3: CASSVGVAGGPDTQYF
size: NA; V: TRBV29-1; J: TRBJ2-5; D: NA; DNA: TGCAGCGTTGGAACGGGGGTTGATGGGACCCAGTACTTC; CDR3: CSVGTGVDGTQYF
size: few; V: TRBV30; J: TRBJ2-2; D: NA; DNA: TGTGCCTGGAAGTTTCGGACAATGAACACCGGGGAGCTGTTTTTT; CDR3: CAWKFRTMNTGELFF